The 3 T cell receptor beta chains presented below share a single source sample, sequenced in a study of T cells after posttransplantation cyclophosphamide. The method was immunoSEQ multiplex PCR; TCRdb's version includes in-frame clones alone and lacks a portion of them. The profile covers some 40,000 clones, none occurring a single time. Source material: PBMCs. The source is a man aged 35 to 55 in good health, CMV-negative, and a related stem cell transplant donor.

V usage is TRBV18 and J usage is TRBJ2-7; 13 nucleotides agree with TRBD2. CDR3 size: 16 residues. Germline CDR1 and CDR2: KGHSH and LQKENI. The V gene end was trimmed by 5 bases and the J gene end by 4 bases; junction bases not matched to a gene: 8. The CDR3 protein is CASSARTSGSLYEQYV. For the CDR3, the DNA is TGTGCCAGCTCAGCCAGGACTAGCGGGAGTCTATACGAGCAGTACGTC.

This clone was detected ten times or more. The chain couples TRBV11-3 to TRBJ2-2; maybe TRBD1 (6 bases). The CDR3 extends over 13 amino acids. Trimming pared 6 bases from V and 4 bases from J, leaving 9 bases between. Per germline, CDR1 SGHNT and CDR2 YENEEA. In nucleotides, the CDR3 is TGTGCCAGCAGTTCAGGGGCCACCGGGGAGCTGTTTTTT. Residues: CASSSGATGELFF.

This clone was found many times. The chain employs TRBV15 and TRBJ2-1; tentative D call: TRBD1 (7 bases). From germline, CDR1 is LNHNV and CDR2 YYDKDF (reference sequence). The CDR3 runs to 13 residues. V gave up 4 bases and J gave up 8 bases, with 12 bases separating them. The CDR3 DNA follows: TGTGCCACCAGCACAGGGGGGACAGATGAGCAGTTCTTC. Amino acid sequence: CATSTGGTDEQFF. Together with reference TRBV15 and TRBJ2-1, the CDR3 gives the full variable domain: DAMVIQNPRYQVTQFGKPVTLSCSQTLNHNVMYWYQQKSSQAPKLLFHYYDKDFNNEADTPDNFQSRRPNTSFCFLDIRSPGLGDTAMYLCATSTGGTDEQFFGPGTRLTVL.